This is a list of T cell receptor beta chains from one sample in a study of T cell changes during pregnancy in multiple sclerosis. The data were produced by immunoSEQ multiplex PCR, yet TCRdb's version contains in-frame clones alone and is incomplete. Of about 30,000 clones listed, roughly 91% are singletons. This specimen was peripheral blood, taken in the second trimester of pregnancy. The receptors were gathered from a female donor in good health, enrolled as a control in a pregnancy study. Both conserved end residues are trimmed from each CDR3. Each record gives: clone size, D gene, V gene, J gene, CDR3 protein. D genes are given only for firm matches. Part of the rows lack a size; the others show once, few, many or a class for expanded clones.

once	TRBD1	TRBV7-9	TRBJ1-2	ASSLPGQGAGGYT
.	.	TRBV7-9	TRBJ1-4	ASSLGQFNEKLF
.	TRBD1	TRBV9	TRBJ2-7	ASSVQDRAHEQY
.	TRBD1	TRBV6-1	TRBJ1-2	ASSVTGMGSYGYT
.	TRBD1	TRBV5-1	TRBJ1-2	ASSQTGGNRDGYT
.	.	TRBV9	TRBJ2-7	ASSVGLQGTYEQY
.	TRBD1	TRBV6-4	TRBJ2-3	ASSWTGGEGADTQY
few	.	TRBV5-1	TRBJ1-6	ASSLGLAANSYNSPLH
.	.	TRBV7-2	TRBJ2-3	ASSLGLTHPDTQY
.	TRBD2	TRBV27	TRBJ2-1	ASSLSLAGLSYNEQF
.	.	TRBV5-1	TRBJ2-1	ASSLQDSSYNEQF
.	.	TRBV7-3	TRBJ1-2	ASSSLGGVNYGYT
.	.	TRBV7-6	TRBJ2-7	ASSLGASAGTEQY
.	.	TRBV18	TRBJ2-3	ASSPLRGADTQY
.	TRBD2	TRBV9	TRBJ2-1	ASSVSGSINEQF
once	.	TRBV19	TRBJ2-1	ASSGHRLYNEQF
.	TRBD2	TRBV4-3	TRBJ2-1	ASSQDRGLGSSYNEQF
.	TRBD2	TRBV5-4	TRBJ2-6	ASTGGSTSGANVLT
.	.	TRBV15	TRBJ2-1	ATSAGDRQPYNEQF
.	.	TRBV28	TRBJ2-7	ASRAGAFSYEQY
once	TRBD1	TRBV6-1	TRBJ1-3	ASSEPGTGPGNTIY
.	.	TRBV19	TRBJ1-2	ASSPGGRPNYGYT
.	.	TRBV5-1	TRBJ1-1	ASKGGGGSNTEAF
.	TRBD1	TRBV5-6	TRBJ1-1	ASSLVAGGNTEAF
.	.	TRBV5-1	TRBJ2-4	ASGPGGPKNIQY
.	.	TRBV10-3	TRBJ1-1	AISDRASATEAF